The present entry profiles one T cell receptor (beta chain) with its context. TCRdb's table, derived via immunoSEQ multiplex PCR, lists solely in-frame clones and lacks some. This table has about 250,000 clones, about 88% appearing once. Participants were placed into cohorts based on the clinical history they reported. The data derive from a study of blood T cell repertoires in COVID-19. Turning to the study itself: COVID-19 samples from acute and convalescent phases originated in the United States, Italy and Spain.

With 0 bases removed from V and 10 bases from J, the gap between germline ends came to 12 bases. The CDR3 extends over 13 amino acids. Germline V lookup: CDR1 MNHNS, CDR2 SASEGT. This rearrangement joins TRBV6-1 to TRBJ1-1, with D possibly TRBD1 on 5 matching bases. This clonotype was sampled from a woman aged 45 to 65 who had been exposed to COVID-19. Source material: PBMCs or T cells enriched from blood (not recorded which). This CDR3 reads CASSEAPGYGAFF. CDR3 coding DNA: TGTGCCAGCAGTGAAGCGCCAGGGTACGGAGCTTTCTTT.